The 21 T cell receptor beta chains below come from one sample, sequenced in a study of blood T cell repertoires in COVID-19. Profiling relied on immunoSEQ multiplex PCR, and the TCRdb table lists in-frame clones only, not all of them. The sample lists 150,000 to 200,000 clones, nearly 90% occurring once. The sequenced sample consisted of peripheral blood. All receptors derive from a man between 60 and 70 years old with active or convalescent COVID-19.

This sequence joins TRBV7-2 and TRBJ2-3, with 10 bases aligning to TRBD2. This CDR3 is 15 amino acids long. The V and J ends lost 0 bases and 7 bases, in that order; junction bases with no gene match: 4. Germline loops: CDR1 SGHTA, CDR2 FQGNSA. The CDR3 loop reads CASSLAAGGLHTQYF. In DNA form, the CDR3 reads TGTGCCAGCAGCTTAGCAGCGGGGGGGCTGCATACGCAGTATTTT.

The CDR3 sequence: CASSFTAGYEQYF. CDR3 nucleotide sequence: TGTGCCAGCAGCTTTACAGCGGGGTACGAGCAGTACTTC. The chain recombines TRBV2 with TRBJ2-7, with 7 nucleotides matching TRBD2. Looked up from germline, CDR1 is SNHLY and CDR2 is FYNNEI. CDR3 size: 13 residues. J was trimmed by 4 bases and V by 6 bases; bases with no gene match: 6.

The gene calls are TRBV9 and TRBJ1-2; D uncertain. V was pared by 2 bases and J by 4 bases, with 9 bases between. The CDR3 is 13 amino acids. Germline CDR1 is SGDLS and CDR2 is YYNGEE. The CDR3 loop reads CASSVEGLYGYTF. CDR3 in DNA: TGTGCCAGCAGCGTGGAGGGCCTCTATGGCTACACCTTC.

V and J are TRBV19 and TRBJ1-3; tentative D call: TRBD1 (5 bases). From germline, CDR1 is LNHDA and CDR2 SQIVND (reference sequence). Trimming shortened V by 0 bases and J by 0 bases, and 15 bases separated the two germline ends. The CDR3 consists of 18 residues. The DNA for the CDR3 is TGTGCCAGTAGTATAGATGCCGGGGGTACCAGCTCTGGAAACACCATATATTTT. This codes for CASSIDAGGTSSGNTIYF.

The chain has TRBV27 and TRBJ1-1; TRBD1 matches 12 bases. V gave up 5 bases and J gave up 2 bases; unmatched junction bases: 6. The CDR3 sequence is 16 residues long. The germline V gene encodes CDR1 MNHEY and CDR2 SMNVEV (reference sequence). Here the CDR3 DNA reads TGTGCCAGCAGTATGGGACAGGGGGCCTTCAACACTGAAGCTTTCTTT. Residues: CASSMGQGAFNTEAFF.

This sequence joins TRBV5-5 and TRBJ2-7, with 10 bases fitting TRBD1. V lost 4 bases and J lost 7; bases outside the gene matches: 8. Germline loops: CDR1 SGHKS, CDR2 YYEKEE (reference sequence). The CDR3 sequence is 14 residues long. The chain's CDR3 is CASSAGQGDEEQYF. CDR3 bases: TGTGCCAGCAGCGCTGGACAGGGGGATGAGGAGCAGTACTTC. The full variable domain, its missing parts supplied by reference TRBV5-5 and TRBJ2-7, is DAGVTQSPTHLIKTRGQQVTLRCSPISGHKSVSWYQQVLGQGPQFIFQYYEKEERGRGNFPDRFSARQFPNYSSELNVNALLLGDSALYLCASSAGQGDEEQYFGPGTRLTVT.

V is TRBV15 and J is TRBJ2-6, with 9 bases aligning to TRBD1. With V trimmed by 1 base and J by 0 bases, 4 bases remained unmatched. The CDR3 sequence is 18 residues long. Germline V lookup: CDR1 LNHNV, CDR2 YYDKDF (reference sequence). CDR3 sequence: CATSRGGTGFSGANVLTF. The CDR3 DNA is TGTGCCACCAGCAGAGGTGGGACAGGGTTCTCTGGGGCCAACGTCCTGACTTTC.

The chain recombines TRBV27 with TRBJ2-1; 10 positions match TRBD1. V was clipped by 4 bases and J by 6 bases; unmatched bases: 6. This CDR3 has 15 amino acids. Germline CDR1 and CDR2: MNHEY and SMNVEV (reference sequence). CDR3 in DNA: TGTGCCAGCAGTTCCCCCGGGACAGGGGCCAATGAGCAGTTCTTC. Protein product: CASSSPGTGANEQFF.

J is TRBJ1-1 and V is TRBV18, with a weak D call TRBD1 (5 bases). Germline V gene lookup returns CDR1 KGHSH and CDR2 LQKENI. Trimming pared 3 bases from V and 6 bases from J, leaving 11 bases between. This CDR3 has 13 amino acids. CDR3 nucleotides: TGTGCCAGCTCACCTGACAGACCTCCTGAAGCTTTCTTT. Protein product: CASSPDRPPEAFF.

The V call is TRBV18, the J call TRBJ1-2, with 8 bases fitting TRBD1. With 2 bases clipped from V and 6 bases from J, the junction kept 11 bases outside the gene matches. This CDR3 is built from 16 residues. The V gene's germline CDR1 is KGHSH and CDR2 LQKENI. The CDR3 protein is CASSPIQGELSDGYTF. The CDR3 DNA reads as TGTGCCAGCTCACCAATACAGGGGGAATTGTCGGATGGCTACACCTTC.

The rearrangement uses TRBV10-3 and TRBJ2-5, with 9 bases aligning to TRBD2. This CDR3 spans 13 amino acids. Germline lookup yields CDR1 ENHRY and CDR2 SYGVKD. V was pared by 5 bases and J by 6 bases, with 4 bases of the junction left unmatched. DNA of the CDR3: TGTGCCATCAGTAATAGCGGGGGTAAGACCCAGTACTTC. Translated: CAISNSGGKTQYF.

The chain has TRBV5-1 and TRBJ2-2; TRBD2 might be the D (6 bases). Germline loops: CDR1 SGHRS, CDR2 YFSETQ. The ends were cut back, 4 bases at V and 4 bases at J, with 17 bases in the middle. The CDR3 contains 16 residues. The CDR3, as DNA: TGCGCCAGCAGCGTGGGACTCACTGAGGGCACCGGGGAGCTGTTTTTT. Encoded protein: CASSVGLTEGTGELFF.

V gene TRBV5-1 combines with J gene TRBJ2-2; 13 bases align to TRBD2. This CDR3 contains 17 residues. V was clipped by 5 bases and J by 3 bases; unmatched bases: 7. In germline, CDR1 is SGHRS, CDR2 YFSETQ. This chain's CDR3 is CASSHGLAGVHTGELFF. The CDR3 coding sequence is TGCGCCAGCAGTCACGGACTAGCGGGGGTACACACCGGGGAGCTGTTTTTT.

The J gene is TRBJ2-6, the V gene TRBV6-5, with TRBD2 as a possible D gene (7 bases). The CDR3 extends over 12 amino acids. Germline lookup yields CDR1 MNHEY and CDR2 SVGAGI. Trimming pared 7 bases from V and 17 bases from J, leaving 18 bases between. The CDR3 reads CASTEGGREMTF. Here the CDR3 DNA reads TGTGCCAGCACCGAAGGGGGGAGGGAAATGACTTTC.

The genes are TRBV5-1 and TRBJ2-5; D remains unclear. The CDR3 extends over 16 amino acids. Trimming took 0 bases from V and 5 from J, leaving 17 bases between them. Germline V gives CDR1 SGHRS, CDR2 YFSETQ. DNA for the CDR3: TGCGCCAGCAGCTTGGCCGGCAGGCCGACGGCGGAGACCCAGTACTTC. Residues: CASSLAGRPTAETQYF.

The chain couples TRBV7-9 to TRBJ1-2; D is ambiguous. Germline V CDR1 and CDR2: SEHNR, FQNEAQ (reference sequence). V dropped 4 bases and J dropped 1 base, with 13 bases sitting between them. The CDR3 covers 15 residues. CDR3 amino acids: CASSSRGPLNYGYTF. Here the CDR3 DNA reads TGTGCCAGCAGCTCCCGAGGGCCCCTTAACTATGGCTACACCTTC. The variable domain in full, with the rest retrieved from reference TRBV7-9 and TRBJ1-2, is DTGVSQNPRHKITKRGQNVTFRCDPISEHNRLYWYRQTLGQGPEFLTYFQNEAQLEKSRLLSDRFSAERPKGSFSTLEIQRTEQGDSAMYLCASSSRGPLNYGYTFGSGTRLTVV.

This clone was seen a handful of times. V and J are TRBV27 and TRBJ2-2; the match to TRBD1 covers 11 bases. V was clipped by 4 bases and J by 7 bases; unmatched bases: 14. The CDR3 contains 18 residues. CDR1 and CDR2 (germline): MNHEY, SMNVEV (reference sequence). DNA for the CDR3: TGTGCCAGCAGTTCAACTCTTCCAGGGACAGGGGGGAACGGGGAGCTGTTTTTT. Protein product: CASSSTLPGTGGNGELFF.

The rearrangement links TRBV5-4 to TRBJ1-2; 11 bases align to TRBD1. CDR3 length: 15 amino acids. The V and J ends lost 4 bases and 7 bases, in that order; junction bases with no gene match: 9. Germline CDR1 reads SGHNT; CDR2 reads YYREEE (reference sequence). This CDR3 is CASSPRTGGMVGYTF. The CDR3 coding sequence is TGTGCCAGCAGCCCGAGGACAGGGGGCATGGTTGGCTACACCTTC. Combining the CDR3 with reference TRBV5-4 and TRBJ1-2 gives the whole variable domain ETGVTQSPTHLIKTRGQQVTLRCSSQSGHNTVSWYQQALGQGPQFIFQYYREEENGRGNFPPRFSGLQFPNYSSELNVNALELDDSALYLCASSPRTGGMVGYTFGSGTRLTVV.

This rearrangement joins TRBV11-2 to TRBJ2-1; D perhaps matches TRBD1 (5 bases). Germline CDR1 SGHAT, CDR2 FQNNGV. CDR3 size: 15 residues. Trimming pared 0 bases from V and 4 bases from J, leaving 10 bases between. CDR3 region: CASSLEGQDYNEQFF. In nucleotides, the CDR3 is TGTGCCAGCAGCTTAGAGGGGCAGGATTACAATGAGCAGTTCTTC.

The chain is built from TRBV3-1 (or the pseudogene TRBV3-2) and TRBJ1-1; 7 bases match TRBD1. The CDR3 consists of 15 residues. Trimming cost V 2 bases and J 2 bases; bases outside gene matches: 5. In germline, CDR1 is LGHDT, CDR2 YNNKEL (reference sequence). CDR3 sequence reads: CASSQWTGGNTEAFF. CDR3 coding DNA: TGTGCCAGCAGCCAATGGACAGGAGGAAACACTGAAGCTTTCTTT.

This clone was observed a few times. The V call is TRBV27, the J call TRBJ2-1; D is ambiguous. Trimming took 3 bases from V and 0 from J, leaving 18 bases between them. The CDR3 loop spans 18 amino acids. Germline V gene sequence: CDR1 MNHEY, CDR2 SMNVEV (reference sequence). The CDR3 sequence: CASSFRFPSSSSYNEQFF. The CDR3 DNA reads TGTGCCAGCAGTTTTAGATTTCCGAGTTCTAGCTCCTACAATGAGCAGTTCTTC.